The 26 T cell receptor beta chains in this list originate from one sample, sequenced in a study of T cells in tuberculosis. TCRdb keeps only in-frame clones here, not all; method: immunoSEQ multiplex PCR. Seen here are some 40,000 clones, 95% observed once, and the top ten hold about 3.8%. The specimen was PBMCs. These receptors were collected from a donor aged 10 to 29 with latent tuberculosis or without tuberculosis infection.

In its sample, this clone was seen once. This sequence joins TRBV28 and TRBJ1-2; TRBD1 is a possible D gene (6 bases). V was shortened by 3 bases and J by 2 bases, with 10 bases between the two germline ends. The germline V gene has CDR1 MDHEN and CDR2 SYDVKM. There are 14 residues in the CDR3. The CDR3 coding sequence is TGTGCCAGCAGTTTCCTTCAGGGGAACTATGGCTACACCTTC. It yields the protein CASSFLQGNYGYTF.

The rearrangement links TRBV10-3 to TRBJ1-2; tentative D call: TRBD1 (6 bases). The CDR3 extends over 11 amino acids. Germline values: CDR1 ENHRY, CDR2 SYGVKD. Trimming left V 11 bases short and J 7 bases short, with 14 bases between. The CDR3 DNA reads as TGTGCCGCTGAGGGGGTTGGTGGCTACACCTTC. Translation gives CAAEGVGGYTF.

This CDR3 reads CASSSAGESTEAFF. The CDR3 DNA follows: TGTGCCAGCAGCTCCGCAGGGGAAAGCACTGAAGCTTTCTTT. The V gene is TRBV7-9, the J gene TRBJ1-1, with TRBD1 as a possible D gene (6 bases). The germline CDR1 and CDR2 sequences are SEHNR and FQNEAQ (reference sequence). With 4 bases removed from V and 4 bases from J, the gap between germline ends came to 13 bases. The CDR3 length is 14 residues.

The V call is TRBV4-3, the J call TRBJ2-7, with D perhaps matching TRBD1 (6 bases). V lost 4 bases to trimming and J lost 3 bases, with 19 bases between them. This CDR3 comprises 16 residues. The germline CDR1 and CDR2 sequences are LGHNA and YSLEER. The CDR3 region has the DNA TGCGCCAGCAGCCGCGAAGCCCGGGACACCTACTACGAGCAGTACTTC. Translation gives CASSREARDTYYEQYF.

The V call is TRBV30, the J call TRBJ1-5; 7 bases align to TRBD1. V gave up 4 bases and J gave up 6 bases; unmatched junction bases: 18. The germline gives CDR1 GTSNPN, CDR2 SVGIG (reference sequence). The CDR3 loop spans 17 amino acids. The DNA for the CDR3 is TGTGCCTGGAAACCGCAGGGGGACCCGTTCTGGGGTCAGCCCCAGCATTTT. It yields the protein CAWKPQGDPFWGQPQHF.

This clone has just one count. The J gene is TRBJ1-5, the V gene TRBV5-1; 10 bases align to TRBD1. The germline V gene encodes CDR1 SGHRS and CDR2 YFSETQ. The junction had 3 bases not matched to a gene; V was cut back by 0 bases and J by 6 bases. CDR3 length: 15 residues. CDR3 DNA: TGCGCCAGCAGCTTGGAGGGACAGGGGATTCAGCCCCAGCATTTT. This sequence encodes CASSLEGQGIQPQHF.

The rearrangement links TRBV7-2 to TRBJ2-3, with D unresolved. In germline, CDR1 is SGHTA, CDR2 FQGNSA. Trimming took off 3 bases at V and 6 bases at J, with 4 bases between the two ends. The CDR3 is 11 amino acids. CDR3 in DNA: TGTGCCAGCAGCTTTCTCGATACGCAGTATTTT. Protein: CASSFLDTQYF.

The V call is TRBV30, the J call TRBJ1-2; TRBD1 might be the D (6 bases). The CDR3 runs to 13 residues. Trimming cost V 8 bases and J 7 bases, with 20 bases left between them. Germline V gene data show CDR1 as GTSNPN and CDR2 as SVGIG (reference sequence). The CDR3 loop is CAGPLGGRGGYTF. CDR3 nucleotides: TGTGCCGGACCACTGGGGGGGCGCGGTGGCTACACCTTC.

The V gene is TRBV6-5, the J gene TRBJ1-6; possibly TRBD1 for D (5 bases). Deletions cut 6 bases from V and 10 bases from J, with 19 bases between. Per the germline V gene, CDR1 is MNHEY and CDR2 is SVGAGI. This CDR3 spans 15 amino acids. The CDR3 loop is CASRPDQGSRSPLHF. As DNA, the CDR3 is TGTGCCAGCAGGCCCGACCAGGGATCTCGGTCACCCCTCCACTTT.

The V gene is TRBV29-1, the J gene TRBJ2-1; weak D call: TRBD1 (5 bases). Germline V gives CDR1 SQVTM, CDR2 ANQGSEA. V was pared by 3 bases and J by 4 bases, with 16 bases between. The CDR3 runs to 15 residues. CDR3 DNA: TGCAGCGTTGATTCGGTTGACAGAAGATACAATGAGCAGTTCTTC. It encodes CSVDSVDRRYNEQFF.

V gene TRBV19 combines with J gene TRBJ2-7; possible D gene TRBD1, 5 bases. Germline values: CDR1 LNHDA, CDR2 SQIVND (reference sequence). Trimming removed 6 bases at V and 0 bases at J, with 12 bases between. The CDR3 length is 14 residues. The CDR3 loop reads CASRKQVSSYEQYF. In nucleotides, the CDR3 is TGTGCCAGTAGGAAACAGGTCAGCTCCTACGAGCAGTACTTC.

The chain has TRBV2 and TRBJ1-1; D uncertain. Trimming stripped 7 bases from V and 1 base from J, with 10 bases between. CDR3 length: 13 residues. From germline, CDR1 is SNHLY and CDR2 FYNNEI. CDR3 loop: CASNRRGNTEAFF. The CDR3 DNA is TGTGCCAGCAACCGTCGGGGGAACACTGAAGCTTTCTTT.

The chain uses TRBV4-1 and TRBJ1-4, with D unclear. The CDR3 runs 12 residues. V gave up 1 base and J gave up 10 bases, with 7 bases separating them. The germline gives CDR1 MGHRA, CDR2 YSYEKL. As DNA, the CDR3 is TGCGCCAGCAGCCAAGTAGTTGGAAAACTGTTTTTT. This codes for CASSQVVGKLFF.

This sequence joins TRBV4-1 and TRBJ2-3; D not resolved. V lost 0 bases to trimming and J lost 2 bases, with 6 bases between them. CDR1 and CDR2 (germline): MGHRA, YSYEKL. The CDR3 runs to 14 residues. CDR3 sequence: CASSQEGNTDTQYF. CDR3 nucleotides: TGCGCCAGCAGCCAAGAGGGCAACACAGATACGCAGTATTTT.

This clone was detected once. The V and J genes are TRBV9 and TRBJ1-6, with no clear D. This CDR3 spans 9 amino acids. V was cut by 10 bases and J by 13 bases, with 9 bases left in between. The germline V gene has CDR1 SGDLS and CDR2 YYNGEE. CDR3: CASGAPLHF. The CDR3 DNA reads as TGTGCCTCGGGAGCGCCCCTCCACTTT.

The chain has TRBV10-2 and TRBJ1-1; D is possibly TRBD1 (5 bases). The V end lost 8 bases, the J end lost 1 base, and 11 bases lay between the germline ends. The length of the CDR3 is 13 residues. Looked up from germline, CDR1 is WSHSY and CDR2 is SAAADI. The CDR3 sequence is CASSGGKNTEAFF. As DNA, the CDR3 is TGCGCCAGCTCGGGGGGGAAGAACACTGAAGCTTTCTTT.

The count of this clone is one. The V call is TRBV18, the J call TRBJ2-6; D may be TRBD1 (5 bases). The CDR3 is 18 amino acids. Trimming pared 6 bases from V and 0 bases from J, leaving 18 bases between. The germline V gene encodes CDR1 KGHSH and CDR2 LQKENI. This chain's CDR3 is CASSNVQVLLSGANVLTF. CDR3 bases: TGTGCCAGCTCCAACGTACAGGTGCTACTCTCTGGGGCCAACGTCCTGACTTTC.

The rearrangement uses TRBV4-1 and TRBJ1-1; tentative D call: TRBD1 (5 bases). V lost 0 bases and J 7 bases, leaving 15 bases between the germline ends. CDR1 is MGHRA, CDR2 YSYEKL, per germline. The CDR3 is made up of 15 amino acids. The DNA of the CDR3 is TGCGCCAGCAGCCAAGATTGGGGAGGGCAGGGTGAAGCTTTCTTT. Translation: CASSQDWGGQGEAFF.

This clone appeared once. The gene calls are TRBV6-5 and TRBJ1-1; 7 bases match TRBD1. The junction had 4 bases not matched to a gene; V was cut back by 1 base and J by 2 bases. Per germline, CDR1 MNHEY and CDR2 SVGAGI. This CDR3 region has 15 residues. The CDR3 sequence: CASSYWGQTNTEAFF. The CDR3 nucleotides read TGTGCCAGCAGTTACTGGGGACAGACTAACACTGAAGCTTTCTTT.

This clone was observed a few times. V and J are TRBV25-1 and TRBJ2-7; D unclear. The V gene lost 6 bases and the J gene lost 2 bases, with 14 bases spanning the gap. This CDR3 contains 14 residues. Germline-derived CDR1 and CDR2 are MGHDK and SYGVNS. In DNA, the CDR3 is TGTGCCAGCAGCTTAACGGGTCCTACCTACGAGCAGTACTTC. Translating gives CASSLTGPTYEQYF.

V and J are TRBV30 and TRBJ1-1; 8 bases fit TRBD1. This CDR3 is 13 amino acids long. Per germline, CDR1 GTSNPN and CDR2 SVGIG (reference sequence). V shed 3 bases and J 1 base; nucleotides not matched to a gene: 1. Here the CDR3 reads CAWRDRGNTEAFF. The DNA of the CDR3 is TGTGCCTGGAGAGACAGGGGGAACACTGAAGCTTTCTTT.

V usage is TRBV25-1 and J usage is TRBJ2-7, with a possible D match to TRBD2 (5 bases). There are 15 residues in the CDR3. From germline, CDR1 is MGHDK and CDR2 SYGVNS. Between the trimmed V and J ends, which lost 3 bases and 0 bases, there was a span of 12 bases. The CDR3 here is CASSEGSRGSYEQYF. DNA for the CDR3: TGTGCCAGCAGTGAGGGTAGTCGGGGCTCCTACGAGCAGTACTTC.

The CDR3 region is CSVAEEREYF. The CDR3 DNA reads TGCAGCGTTGCCGAAGAGAGGGAGTACTTC. The genes are TRBV29-1 and TRBJ2-7; D perhaps matches TRBD2 (5 bases). The V end lost 4 bases, the J end lost 11 bases, and 12 bases lay between the germline ends. The V gene's germline CDR1 is SQVTM and CDR2 ANQGSEA. The CDR3 spans 10 residues.

The V call is TRBV28, the J call TRBJ1-1; unclear D gene. CDR3 length equals 13 residues. The V and J ends lost 2 bases and 10 bases respectively, with 14 bases between them. Germline V lookup: CDR1 MDHEN, CDR2 SYDVKM. CDR3 sequence: CASSLTAPGGAFF. The CDR3 DNA reads as TGTGCCAGCAGTTTAACGGCCCCGGGAGGAGCTTTCTTT.

This chain connects TRBV6-5 to TRBJ1-1, with a possible D match to TRBD1 (6 bases). The germline CDR1 and CDR2 sequences are MNHEY and SVGAGI. The V and J ends lost 6 bases and 2 bases respectively, with 13 bases between them. The CDR3 sequence is 14 residues long. CDR3 coding DNA: TGTGCCAGCAGCCCCGGGACACTTAACACTGAAGCTTTCTTT. This sequence encodes CASSPGTLNTEAFF.

The chain joins TRBV28 to TRBJ1-2; D might be TRBD1 (5 bases). In germline, CDR1 is MDHEN, CDR2 SYDVKM. V lost 5 bases, J lost 2 bases, and 12 bases lay in between. The CDR3 totals 14 residues. The CDR3 bases are TGTGCCAGCAGTGCCACAGGTGGGAACTATGGCTACACCTTC. Encoded protein: CASSATGGNYGYTF.